These 15 T cell receptor beta chains originate from one sample sequenced in a study of blood T cell repertoires in COVID-19. Sequencing used immunoSEQ multiplex PCR; TCRdb keeps in-frame clones, though not all of them. The table lists 400,000 or so clones, 90% of them singletons. Sample: PBMCs or T cells enriched from blood (not recorded which). The receptors shown here come from a man between 18 and 35 years old who had recovered from COVID-19.

The chain joins TRBV9 to TRBJ2-6; perhaps TRBD2 as D (6 bases). Germline CDR1 reads SGDLS; CDR2 reads YYNGEE. V lost 2 bases and J lost 2, with 14 bases in between. The CDR3 is made up of 17 amino acids. CDR3 coding DNA: TGTGCCAGCAGCGTTAGAACGGGAGCTCCTGGGGCCAACGTCCTGACTTTC. Translating gives CASSVRTGAPGANVLTF.

This chain connects TRBV30 to TRBJ2-7; 8 bases agree with TRBD1. Losses at the gene ends were 4 bases for V and 6 bases for J; bases not matched to a gene: 26. This CDR3 has 19 amino acids. The germline gives CDR1 GTSNPN, CDR2 SVGIG (reference sequence). CDR3 nucleotide sequence: TGTGCCTGGACATTAGACAGGGTAGCAGGGGGCCGGAGCTTGCGCGAGCAGTACTTC. Translation: CAWTLDRVAGGRSLREQYF.

The chain combines TRBV11-2 with TRBJ1-2; D unclear. V was cut by 4 bases and J by 1 base, with 10 bases left in between. Germline V gene sequence: CDR1 SGHAT, CDR2 FQNNGV. This CDR3 has 14 residues. The CDR3 is CASSSRLFNYGYTF. The DNA of the CDR3 is TGTGCCAGCAGCTCCCGTCTATTTAACTATGGCTACACCTTC.

V gene TRBV7-8 combines with J gene TRBJ2-1; TRBD2 is a possible D gene (5 bases). This CDR3 has 15 residues. V gave up 4 bases and J gave up 8 bases, with 18 bases separating them. CDR1 is SGHVS, CDR2 FQNEAQ, per germline. The CDR3 is CASSYAAGGYDEQFF. CDR3 coding DNA: TGTGCCAGCAGCTACGCGGCTGGAGGTTATGATGAGCAGTTCTTC.

V usage is TRBV27 and J usage is TRBJ1-6; 8 bases agree with TRBD1. The CDR3 covers 14 residues. The V segment lost 6 bases and the J segment 7 bases; nucleotides outside the gene matches: 5. CDR1 and CDR2 from the germline V gene are MNHEY and SMNVEV (reference sequence). Here the CDR3 reads CASSRTGRNSPLHF. CDR3 DNA: TGTGCCAGCAGCCGGACAGGGAGAAATTCACCCCTCCACTTT.

This chain joins TRBV29-1 and TRBJ1-2; maybe TRBD1 (5 bases). Between the trimmed V and J ends, which lost 3 bases and 7 bases, there was a span of 12 bases. Germline CDR1 reads SQVTM; CDR2 reads ANQGSEA. This CDR3 has 12 residues. The DNA of the CDR3 is TGCAGCGTTGATGTAGGGGAGGGTGGCTACACCTTC. This encodes CSVDVGEGGYTF. Based on the CDR3 plus reference TRBV29-1 and TRBJ1-2, the full variable domain is SAVISQKPSRDICQRGTSLTIQCQVDSQVTMMFWYRQQPGQSLTLIATANQGSEATYESGFVIDKFPISRPNLTFSTLTVSNMSPEDSSIYLCSVDVGEGGYTFGSGTRLTVV.

The chain joins TRBV19 to TRBJ2-7; 9 bases agree with TRBD1. This CDR3 comprises 14 residues. V shed 5 bases and J 6 bases; nucleotides not matched to a gene: 8. Germline CDR1 and CDR2: LNHDA and SQIVND (reference sequence). CDR3 nucleotide sequence: TGTGCCAGTAGTCCAACCCCGGACAGGGGCGAGCAGTACTTC. Protein product: CASSPTPDRGEQYF.

This clone was detected only a few times. The chain recombines TRBV30 with TRBJ1-1; no clear D gene. Trimming took off 0 bases at V and 6 bases at J, with 11 bases between the two ends. Germline CDR1 GTSNPN, CDR2 SVGIG (reference sequence). The CDR3 runs to 13 residues. The CDR3 sequence is CAWSVYAQAEAFF. The CDR3 DNA reads TGTGCCTGGAGTGTCTATGCCCAGGCTGAAGCTTTCTTT.

The chain uses TRBV19 and TRBJ2-3; 9 bases map to TRBD1. Germline CDR1 is LNHDA and CDR2 is SQIVND (reference sequence). V was pared by 8 bases and J by 9 bases, with 15 bases of the junction left unmatched. The CDR3 sequence is 15 residues long. This CDR3 is CASGGSPGQGLTQYF. The CDR3 DNA is TGTGCCAGTGGGGGATCTCCGGGACAGGGTCTCACGCAGTATTTT.

The sample holds one count of this clone. The chain recombines TRBV11-1 with TRBJ2-1, with D tentatively TRBD2 (6 bases). Per germline, CDR1 SGHAT and CDR2 FQDESV (reference sequence). The germline V and J ends were trimmed by 1 base and 7 bases, with 17 bases remaining between them. The CDR3 has 16 amino acids. The CDR3 is CASSLGREWSTNEQFF. Written as DNA, the CDR3 is TGTGCCAGCAGCTTAGGTCGGGAGTGGTCTACTAATGAGCAGTTCTTC.

DNA for the CDR3: TGTGCCAGCAGTTTCCGGAGCTCCTATAATTCACCCCTCCACTTT. Its protein product is CASSFRSSYNSPLHF. This chain links TRBV27 with TRBJ1-6; D unresolved. Trimming removed 3 bases from V and 0 bases from J, with 6 bases in between. From germline, CDR1 is MNHEY and CDR2 SMNVEV (reference sequence). The CDR3 totals 15 residues.

V usage is TRBV2 and J usage is TRBJ1-3; 8 nucleotides align to TRBD1. This CDR3 region has 16 residues. In germline, CDR1 is SNHLY, CDR2 FYNNEI. The junction had 12 bases not matched to a gene; V was cut back by 2 bases and J by 9 bases. The CDR3 sequence is CASSEHTGGIGPTIYF. CDR3 DNA: TGTGCCAGCAGTGAACATACAGGGGGGATCGGTCCCACCATATATTTT.

The rearrangement uses TRBV3-1 (or the pseudogene TRBV3-2) and TRBJ1-1; D is perhaps TRBD1 (5 bases). The CDR3 spans 12 residues. V lost 4 bases and J 11 bases, leaving 14 bases between the germline ends. CDR1 is LGHDT, CDR2 YNNKEL, per germline (reference sequence). As DNA, the CDR3 is TGTGCCAGCAGCCCGGCATCAGGGTGGGCTTTCTTT. Protein: CASSPASGWAFF.

The genes are TRBV19 and TRBJ1-5; TRBD1 aligns across 8 bases. J was trimmed by 11 bases and V by 3 bases; bases with no gene match: 0. Germline CDR1 LNHDA, CDR2 SQIVND (reference sequence). This CDR3 region has 11 residues. The CDR3 protein is CASSMTGAQHF. As DNA, the CDR3 is TGTGCCAGTAGTATGACAGGGGCCCAGCATTTT.

This clone was detected only once. The chain is built from TRBV25-1 and TRBJ2-7; D gene uncertain. With 4 bases removed from V and 3 bases from J, the gap between germline ends came to 19 bases. This CDR3 region has 16 residues. Germline CDR1 MGHDK, CDR2 SYGVNS. CDR3: CASSAWNTAVYYEQYF. The CDR3 DNA is TGTGCCAGCAGTGCGTGGAACACGGCGGTTTACTACGAGCAGTACTTC.